The clone carrying this TCR beta chain was picked up a small number of times. The antigen is not known. There are 13 residues in the CDR3. Trimming took off 5 bases at V and 7 bases at J, with 15 bases between the two ends. Germline V gene data show CDR1 as MNHEY and CDR2 as SVGAGI. The data were taken from a study of beta chain features in type 1 diabetes. Study conclusions and caveats: Within patients, naive, central memory and Treg TCRB repertoires seemed more similar than within healthy donors.

What was sequenced were expressed TCRB transcripts, since all of the isolated RNA had been reverse transcribed. The data were produced by immunoSEQ multiplex PCR, yet TCRdb's version contains in-frame clones alone and is incomplete. The table includes under 450,000 clones, 11% to 15% detected once. This sequence joins TRBV6-5 and TRBJ2-7; the D gene is possibly TRBD1 (6 bases). Sequencing was carried out using naive CD4+ T cells from blood. The receptor comes from a young man in good health. CDR3 DNA sequence: TGTGCCAGCAGTCCGACAGGCGTTGGGGAGCAGTACGTC. Amino acids: CASSPTGVGEQYV.